The 21 T cell receptor beta chains in this list originate from one sample, sequenced in a study of blood T cell repertoires in COVID-19. Only in-frame clones appear in the TCRdb table, and some are missing; sequencing was by immunoSEQ multiplex PCR. The sample consists of 100,000 to 150,000 clones, approximately 80% of them appearing once. Sequenced input: peripheral blood. The receptors come from a man in his forties with active or convalescent COVID-19.

The rearrangement joins TRBV12-3 or TRBV12-4 to TRBJ1-4; TRBD1 matches at 7 bases. There are 13 residues in the CDR3. V dropped 2 bases and J dropped 10; count of bases not matched to a gene: 4. The CDR3 sequence: CASSLQGVGKLFF. CDR3 nucleotides: TGTGCCAGCAGTTTACAGGGGGTTGGAAAACTGTTTTTT.

V and J are TRBV4-1 and TRBJ1-2; D is perhaps TRBD1 (6 bases). The germline V gene has CDR1 MGHRA and CDR2 YSYEKL. V dropped 3 bases and J dropped 5 bases, with 19 bases sitting between them. The CDR3 spans 16 residues. The CDR3 reads CASSHQGLRGPYGYTF. The CDR3, as DNA: TGCGCCAGCAGCCACCAGGGCCTCAGGGGACCTTATGGCTACACCTTC.

The chain is built from TRBV10-1 and TRBJ1-6, with D tentatively TRBD1 (6 bases). This CDR3 region has 16 residues. Germline V gives CDR1 WNHNN, CDR2 SYGVQD (reference sequence). Between the trimmed V and J ends, which lost 6 bases and 4 bases, there was a span of 16 bases. The CDR3 DNA is TGCGCCAGCAGCTATTTTAAACAGGGATATAATTCACCCCTCCACTTT. It specifies CASSYFKQGYNSPLHF.

The rearrangement uses TRBV10-3 and TRBJ1-5, with 8 bases that match TRBD1. V shed 2 bases, J shed 4 bases, and the junction held 10 bases outside the gene matches. Germline loops: CDR1 ENHRY, CDR2 SYGVKD. The CDR3 spans 17 residues. The CDR3 nucleotides are TGTGCCATCAGTGAGGCAGGGGGCGGCCTCGGGAATCAGCCCCAGCATTTT. Translation gives CAISEAGGGLGNQPQHF.

The V call is TRBV30, the J call TRBJ2-2, with D possibly being TRBD2 (5 bases). This CDR3 has 15 residues. CDR1 and CDR2 (germline): GTSNPN, SVGIG (reference sequence). The ends were cut back, 2 bases at V and 1 base at J, with 11 bases in the middle. The CDR3 DNA reads as TGTGCCTGGAGTAGAGGGTCGATGAACACCGGGGAGCTGTTTTTT. It is translated as CAWSRGSMNTGELFF.

The chain joins TRBV6-6 to TRBJ1-5, with D uncertain. This CDR3 has 16 amino acids. The germline gives CDR1 MNHNY, CDR2 SVGAGI (reference sequence). Trimming took 3 bases from V and 1 from J, leaving 13 bases between them. The CDR3 loop reads CASSYVKGGSNQPQHF. The CDR3 DNA sequence: TGTGCCAGCAGTTATGTAAAGGGAGGAAGCAATCAGCCCCAGCATTTT.

This chain connects TRBV25-1 to TRBJ1-2, with no clear D. Trimming shortened V by 1 base and J by 8 bases, and 8 bases separated the two germline ends. The CDR3 is 12 amino acids. Germline-derived CDR1 and CDR2 are MGHDK and SYGVNS. CDR3 amino acids: CASSESGFGYTF. The CDR3 DNA is TGTGCCAGCAGTGAATCAGGATTCGGCTACACCTTC.

The V gene is TRBV5-4, the J gene TRBJ2-5; the D gene is possibly TRBD2 (6 bases). The CDR3 has 15 residues. The V gene's germline CDR1 is SGHNT and CDR2 YYREEE (reference sequence). Trimming removed 0 bases at V and 4 bases at J, with 13 bases between. Here the CDR3 reads CASSLGGAGGETQYF. CDR3 DNA sequence: TGTGCCAGCAGCTTGGGCGGGGCCGGAGGAGAGACCCAGTACTTC.

The chain links TRBV15 to TRBJ2-1; tentatively, D is TRBD2 (5 bases). The CDR3 sequence is 15 residues long. Germline V CDR1 and CDR2: LNHNV, YYDKDF (reference sequence). Trimming left V 0 bases short and J 9 bases short, with 15 bases between. CDR3 DNA: TGTGCCACCAGCAGAGACCCCGGGATGAGGTCTGAGCAGTTCTTC. This gives the protein CATSRDPGMRSEQFF. Using reference TRBV15 and TRBJ2-1 for the parts outside the CDR3, the full variable domain is DAMVIQNPRYQVTQFGKPVTLSCSQTLNHNVMYWYQQKSSQAPKLLFHYYDKDFNNEADTPDNFQSRRPNTSFCFLDIRSPGLGDTAMYLCATSRDPGMRSEQFFGPGTRLTVL.

The J gene is TRBJ1-2, the V gene TRBV4-3; 12 nucleotides agree with TRBD1. There are 18 residues in the CDR3. Germline V CDR1 and CDR2: LGHNA, YSLEER. The J segment lost 4 bases and the V segment lost 0 bases, leaving 9 bases of the junction unmatched. CDR3 DNA: TGCGCCAGCAGCCAAGATCCCGGGACAGGGGGCTCGAGCTATGGCTACACCTTC. It codes for CASSQDPGTGGSSYGYTF.

This clone appeared once. The rearrangement uses TRBV7-2 and TRBJ2-7, with TRBD2 as a possible D gene (5 bases). CDR3 length: 14 amino acids. CDR1 is SGHTA and CDR2 is FQGNSA in the germline V gene. V lost 2 bases and J 2 bases, leaving 10 bases between the germline ends. The CDR3 DNA follows: TGTGCCAGCAGCTTATGGGTAGCGACCTACGAGCAGTACTTC. Its protein is CASSLWVATYEQYF.

The chain recombines TRBV5-1 with TRBJ2-1, with TRBD2 matching over 15 bases. CDR3 length: 16 amino acids. The V gene's germline CDR1 is SGHRS and CDR2 YFSETQ. Germline trimming cut 4 bases from V and 9 bases from J; bases unmatched to any gene: 8. CDR3 region: CASSPRTSGGGGEQFF. In DNA form, the CDR3 reads TGCGCCAGCAGCCCACGGACTAGCGGGGGGGGCGGTGAGCAGTTCTTC.

V gene TRBV7-2 combines with J gene TRBJ2-2; a possible D gene is TRBD1 (5 bases). CDR3 length: 15 residues. Germline V gene lookup returns CDR1 SGHTA and CDR2 FQGNSA. V was trimmed by 1 base and J by 6 bases, leaving 12 bases between them. CDR3 residues: CASSLGPTVPGELFF. In DNA, the CDR3 is TGTGCCAGCAGCTTAGGCCCGACAGTGCCCGGGGAGCTGTTTTTT.

The rearrangement links TRBV7-9 to TRBJ1-5; TRBD1 aligns across 8 bases. This CDR3 contains 15 residues. Trimming at V came to 4 bases and at J to 4 bases, leaving 6 bases not matched to a gene. Germline assignment: CDR1 SEHNR and CDR2 FQNEAQ (reference sequence). In nucleotides, the CDR3 is TGTGCCAGCAGCTCCCAGACAGGGGATAATCAGCCCCAGCATTTT. Protein product: CASSSQTGDNQPQHF. Variable domain in full (rest from reference TRBV7-9 and TRBJ1-5): DTGVSQNPRHKITKRGQNVTFRCDPISEHNRLYWYRQTLGQGPEFLTYFQNEAQLEKSRLLSDRFSAERPKGSFSTLEIQRTEQGDSAMYLCASSSQTGDNQPQHFGDGTRLSIL.

The chain uses TRBV7-9 and TRBJ1-5; the D gene is possibly TRBD1 (6 bases). V gave up 1 base and J gave up 2 bases, with 9 bases separating them. CDR3 size: 15 residues. Looked up from germline, CDR1 is SEHNR and CDR2 is FQNEAQ (reference sequence). CDR3 residues: CASSLGPGGNQPQHF. CDR3 bases: TGTGCCAGCAGCTTAGGTCCAGGGGGCAATCAGCCCCAGCATTTT.

Comments on this clone: One junction end does not reproduce the germline sequence, and a read error may be involved. The chain carries TRBV5-4 and TRBJ2-1, with TRBD1 matching 8 bases. Looked up from germline, CDR1 is SGHNT and CDR2 is YYREEE (reference sequence). The CDR3 runs to 11 residues. CDR3 loop: CASSLGQGILF. CDR3 sequence (DNA): TGTGCCAGCAGCTTAGGACAGGGTATACTCTTC.

This chain uses TRBV14 with TRBJ1-1; D gene ambiguous. CDR1 is SGHDN and CDR2 is FVKESK in the germline V gene. The CDR3 is 17 residues long. V gave up 4 bases and J gave up 2 bases, with 20 bases separating them. The CDR3 spells CASSPLAPAQSNTEAFF. The CDR3 DNA is TGTGCCAGCAGCCCTCTGGCCCCCGCTCAATCCAACACTGAAGCTTTCTTT.

The chain uses TRBV4-3 and TRBJ1-5; no clear D gene. The V and J ends lost 0 bases and 5 bases respectively, with 14 bases between them. The CDR3 is made up of 16 amino acids. The germline CDR1 and CDR2 sequences are LGHNA and YSLEER. The CDR3 DNA reads as TGCGCCAGCAGCCAAGATGCGACCTTGGGCTATCAGCCCCAGCATTTT. Translation gives CASSQDATLGYQPQHF.

This clone is a singleton in its sample. The gene calls are TRBV11-3 and TRBJ2-5; 10 nucleotides agree with TRBD1. The V gene end was trimmed by 5 bases and the J gene end by 3 bases; junction bases not matched to a gene: 3. Germline V lookup: CDR1 SGHNT, CDR2 YENEEA. The CDR3 is made up of 14 amino acids. CDR3 in amino acids: CASSHGQGEETQYF. The CDR3 nucleotides read TGTGCCAGCAGCCATGGACAGGGGGAAGAGACCCAGTACTTC. Full variable domain (rest looked up from reference TRBV11-3 and TRBJ2-5): EAGVVQSPRYKIIEKKQPVAFWCNPISGHNTLYWYLQNLGQGPELLIRYENEEAVDDSQLPKDRFSAERLKGVDSTLKIQPAELGDSAVYLCASSHGQGEETQYFGPGTRLLVL.

This clone was detected once. The rearrangement joins TRBV12-5 to TRBJ1-4, with TRBD1 matching 7 bases. The trim removed 4 bases at V and 6 bases at J, leaving 5 bases unmatched. The CDR3 runs to 14 residues. Germline V lookup: CDR1 LGHNT, CDR2 FRNRAP. This CDR3 reads CASGSGQIDEKLFF. CDR3 coding DNA: TGTGCTAGTGGTTCGGGACAGATCGATGAAAAACTGTTTTTT.

The chain carries TRBV3-1 (or the pseudogene TRBV3-2) and TRBJ1-1; a possible D gene is TRBD1 (6 bases). Trimming took off 4 bases at V and 3 bases at J, with 12 bases between the two ends. CDR1 and CDR2 from the germline V gene are LGHDT and YNNKEL (reference sequence). The CDR3 totals 14 residues. The CDR3 DNA follows: TGTGCCAGCAGCCGGGGGGGCGGTTACACTGAAGCTTTCTTT. Translated: CASSRGGGYTEAFF.